Listed below are T cell receptor beta chains from one sample, sequenced in a study of T cell repertoires and Cas9 in healthy adults. Only in-frame clones appear in the TCRdb table, and some are missing; sequencing was by immunoSEQ multiplex PCR. This sample has about 14,000 clones, with 89% found just once. The sequenced sample consisted of Tregs (CD4+, CD25+, CD127-, CD137-, CD154-) from PBMCs; culture status not recorded. The source of these receptors is a human donor in good health. CDR3s include the opening cysteine and the closing phenylalanine or tryptophan. Fields, in order: clone size, D gene, J gene, V gene, CDR3 DNA, CDR3 protein. The D gene is left open where the match is weak. Clone size is not always given. Where it is, it says once, few, many or a class for expanded clones.

abundance: .; d_gene: .; j_gene: TRBJ1-5; v_gene: TRBV28; CDR3nt: TGTGCCAGCAGACCCAGCACTATAAGGGTGACCCAGCATTTT; CDR3aa: CASRPSTIRVTQHF
abundance: .; d_gene: .; j_gene: TRBJ1-2; v_gene: TRBV10-1; CDR3nt: TGCGCCAGCATCGAGAGTTCAAACCCGAGCACTCACATACGAACTTTCTATGGCTACACCTTC; CDR3aa: CASIESSNPSTHIRTFYGYTF
abundance: few; d_gene: .; j_gene: TRBJ2-5; v_gene: TRBV5-1; CDR3nt: TGCGCCAGCAGCCCAGACCAAGAGACCCAGTACTTC; CDR3aa: CASSPDQETQYF
abundance: .; d_gene: TRBD2; j_gene: TRBJ2-3; v_gene: TRBV9; CDR3nt: TGTGCCAGCAGCGTAGGACTAGCGGGGGGCACAGATACGCAGTATTTT; CDR3aa: CASSVGLAGGTDTQYF
abundance: .; d_gene: .; j_gene: TRBJ1-1; v_gene: TRBV27; CDR3nt: TGTGCCAGCAGTTTACGTTTCGGGTCCACTGAAGCTTTCTTT; CDR3aa: CASSLRFGSTEAFF
abundance: .; d_gene: .; j_gene: TRBJ1-5; v_gene: TRBV15; CDR3nt: TGTGCCACCAGCAGGACGGGTTGGGGGCCCCAGCATTTT; CDR3aa: CATSRTGWGPQHF
abundance: .; d_gene: TRBD2; j_gene: TRBJ2-1; v_gene: TRBV7-2; CDR3nt: TGTGCCACCTTGGTGACTAGCGCATACAATGAGCAGTTCTTC; CDR3aa: CATLVTSAYNEQFF
abundance: .; d_gene: TRBD1; j_gene: TRBJ1-2; v_gene: TRBV18; CDR3nt: TGTGCCAGCTCACAAACAGGGGGTGAAGGCTACACCTTC; CDR3aa: CASSQTGGEGYTF
abundance: .; d_gene: TRBD1; j_gene: TRBJ1-2; v_gene: TRBV7-9; CDR3nt: TGTGCCAGCAAACCGGGACAGGGGGAGATGGGCTACACCTTC; CDR3aa: CASKPGQGEMGYTF
abundance: .; d_gene: .; j_gene: TRBJ1-1; v_gene: TRBV6-5; CDR3nt: TGTGCCAGCAGTAACCTCGGCGGGGGCACTGAAGCTTTCTTT; CDR3aa: CASSNLGGGTEAFF
abundance: .; d_gene: .; j_gene: TRBJ1-2; v_gene: TRBV19; CDR3nt: TGTGCCAGTGAGGGGTTCGGCGGCTACACCTTC; CDR3aa: CASEGFGGYTF
abundance: .; d_gene: TRBD1; j_gene: TRBJ2-1; v_gene: TRBV7-2; CDR3nt: TGTGCCAGCAGCTCGAGGGGGACAGGGAGCGAAAATGAGCAGTTCTTC; CDR3aa: CASSSRGTGSENEQFF
abundance: .; d_gene: TRBD1; j_gene: TRBJ1-2; v_gene: TRBV7-2; CDR3nt: TGTGCCCCCGGGACAGCGGTCGACCTAAGTTCCGGCTACACCTTC; CDR3aa: CAPGTAVDLSSGYTF
abundance: .; d_gene: .; j_gene: TRBJ1-1; v_gene: TRBV7-3; CDR3nt: TGTGCCAGCAGCTTATACCGGAACACTGAAGCTTTCTTT; CDR3aa: CASSLYRNTEAFF
abundance: .; d_gene: TRBD1; j_gene: TRBJ2-5; v_gene: TRBV5-1; CDR3nt: TGCGCCAGCGTTCAGGGGGCTGGGGAGACCCAGTACTTC; CDR3aa: CASVQGAGETQYF
abundance: .; d_gene: .; j_gene: TRBJ1-5; v_gene: TRBV19; CDR3nt: TGTGCCAGTAGTGTCGACCTCGACAGGACGCCCCAGCATTTT; CDR3aa: CASSVDLDRTPQHF
abundance: once; d_gene: TRBD2; j_gene: TRBJ2-3; v_gene: TRBV13; CDR3nt: TGTGCCAGCAGCGACACTAGCGGCCTCACAGATACGCAGTATTTT; CDR3aa: CASSDTSGLTDTQYF